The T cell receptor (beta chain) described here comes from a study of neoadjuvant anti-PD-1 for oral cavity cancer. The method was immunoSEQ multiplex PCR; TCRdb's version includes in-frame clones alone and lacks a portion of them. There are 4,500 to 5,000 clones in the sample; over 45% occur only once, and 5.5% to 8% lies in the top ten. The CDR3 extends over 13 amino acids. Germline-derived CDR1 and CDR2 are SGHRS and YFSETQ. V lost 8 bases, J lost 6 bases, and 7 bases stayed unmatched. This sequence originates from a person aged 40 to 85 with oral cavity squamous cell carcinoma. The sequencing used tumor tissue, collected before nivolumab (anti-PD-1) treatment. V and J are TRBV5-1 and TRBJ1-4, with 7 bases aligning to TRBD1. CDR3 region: CASKTGVDEKLFF. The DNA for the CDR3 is TGCGCCAGTAAAACAGGGGTAGATGAAAAACTGTTTTTT.